This TCR beta chain stems from a study of blood T cells in healthy people across ages (dated by TCRdb to 2014 to 2015). Describing the broader study: In model experiments, roughly one uniquely barcoded TCR beta cDNA molecule per two T cells was captured by template switching. The study measured age-related changes in TCR beta repertoire diversity using deep sequencing normalized with unique cDNA molecular identifiers. Four age groups were formed from the donors: young (average 16 years), middle-aged (roughly 38), aged (62) and long-lived (less than 85). To avoid experimental bias, donors of different ages were distributed randomly across sequencing lanes. Two additional independent replicas of 1 million unique cDNA reads from the same blood draw were analyzed for two donors (one aged 18 to 29 and one aged 80 or older).

Findings and caveats that apply to the study as a whole: Estimates of total diversity from one million sequenced T cells were regarded as lower bounds and underestimates. The CMV infection status of donors was not known, potentially confounding age-related changes in expanded clonotypes. The percentage of naive T cells measured by flow cytometry correlated strongly with observed TCR beta diversity. Compared with the aged group, more naive CD4+ T cells, fewer expanded clones and increased TCR diversity were shown by the long-lived group, suggesting age selection. Conclusive comparison of naive and antigen-experienced compartments was prevented by the profiling of bulk unsorted PBMCs. As age increased, observed TCR beta diversity per million T cells dropped in a roughly linear way, and a significant reduction was already evident by age about 40.

The library came from 5' RACE. Data came from an Illumina HiSeq 2500. The second PCR ran for about 6 to 12 cycles and used a J-beta primer mix along with a sample-barcoded 5' primer. Each TCR beta cDNA molecule received a unique molecular identifier from a template-switch 5' adaptor carrying 12 random nucleotides. Each sample yielded at least 2.5 million CDR3-containing paired-end reads. The Mint cDNA synthesis kit, primed by a TRBC-specific oligonucleotide, was used to synthesize first-strand cDNA from all RNA. Following uracil-DNA glycosylase treatment, all cDNA underwent a first 18-cycle PCR with the universal primers M1SS and BC2_uni_R. As for the original processing: For normalization, 1 million high-quality reads, each with a distinct molecular identifier, were randomly selected from each sample. Instead of being binned into consensus sequences, reads with shared molecular identifiers were discarded. MiTCR, with a Q25 quality threshold and the strictest error-elimination algorithm, was used for CDR3 identification, clonotype clustering and error correction. A nonparametric unseen species model with Euler transformation was used to estimate a lower bound on total TCR beta diversity. The raw public data were reprocessed by TCRdb itself: fastp quality trimming at Q25, MiXCR clonotype calling, in-frame beta chains only. Each record represents a unique CDR3 protein, reported with the most common genes and DNA among its rows. TCRdb's processing, not the authors' own work, is the source of the V and J calls. The sample profile shows about 1.1 million distinct CDR3 sequences; approximately 38% of them were found once. The ten largest account for over 10% of the sample.

The donors were roughly 38 Caucasian individuals from Russia, aged roughly 6 to 95 years, who were systemically healthy. Around 9.9 milliliters of peripheral blood were collected from each donor into EDTA-treated Vacutainer tubes. Ficoll-Paque density-gradient centrifugation was used to isolate PBMCs, with at least 7 million per sample. Total RNA, at least 6 micrograms per sample, was extracted from PBMCs with Trizol reagent. The percentages of naive CD45RAhigh/CD27high T cells were determined by flow cytometry on a PBMC aliquot from every donor. Notes on this clonotype: What antigen it recognizes has not been identified. No base quality values were provided; no much bigger clone lies one nucleotide off.

The CDR3 holds 15 amino acids from the cysteine to the phenylalanine. The entry retains the CDR3 DNA only, 45 bases that are in frame from base 1. V was cut back by 0 bases and J by 1 base, leaving a gap of 9 bases between them. The germline V gene supplies CDR1 LGHNA and CDR2 YSLEER. The clonotype was recovered from a man aged 18 to 29 in good health. The rearrangement combines TRBV4-3 with TRBJ1-1, and TRBD1 may be the D gene, going by 5 matching bases. The sample comprised blood. The CDR3 protein sequence reads: CASSQEGGRNTEAFF. In nucleotide form, the sequence is TGCGCCAGCAGCCAAGAGGGGGGACGGAACACTGAAGCTTTCTTT.